Listed below are T cell receptor beta chains from one sample, sequenced in a study of blood T cell repertoires in COVID-19. Here immunoSEQ multiplex PCR was the method, and the copy in TCRdb shows in-frame clones only, minus some. The profile shows over 200,000 clones, roughly 86% of them singletons. Material: peripheral blood. These receptor sequences come from a man aged 35 to 55 who had recovered from COVID-19. CDR3s include the opening cysteine and the closing phenylalanine or tryptophan. A D gene is named only where the DNA matches it firmly. Clone size is stated in some rows and not others, as once, few, many or a class when expanded.

clone_size: .; j_call: TRBJ2-7; d_call: TRBD2; v_call: TRBV6-5; cdr3_aa: CASSRGLAVSYEQYF; cdr3_nt: TGTGCCAGCAGCCGCGGACTAGCGGTGTCCTACGAGCAGTACTTC
clone_size: .; j_call: TRBJ1-2; d_call: .; v_call: TRBV2; cdr3_aa: CASSGKRGGGYTF; cdr3_nt: TGTGCCAGCAGTGGAAAAAGGGGCGGAGGCTACACCTTC
clone_size: .; j_call: TRBJ2-1; d_call: TRBD2; v_call: TRBV27; cdr3_aa: CASSLSLTSLEQFF; cdr3_nt: TGTGCCAGCAGTTTATCGCTGACTAGCTTGGAGCAGTTCTTC
clone_size: once; j_call: TRBJ2-7; d_call: .; v_call: TRBV10-3; cdr3_aa: CAVRQSSSYEQYF; cdr3_nt: TGTGCCGTCCGACAGTCGAGCTCCTACGAGCAGTACTTC
clone_size: .; j_call: TRBJ2-2; d_call: .; v_call: TRBV12-3/TRBV12-4; cdr3_aa: CASSPRSRGELFF; cdr3_nt: TGTGCCAGCAGTCCTCGGAGCCGCGGGGAGCTGTTTTTT
clone_size: .; j_call: TRBJ2-7; d_call: .; v_call: TRBV7-6; cdr3_aa: CASSENRLYEQYF; cdr3_nt: TGTGCCAGCAGCGAGAACAGGCTGTACGAGCAGTACTTC
clone_size: .; j_call: TRBJ2-1; d_call: .; v_call: TRBV11-2; cdr3_aa: CASSRRDMFRSEQFF; cdr3_nt: TGTGCCAGCAGCCGCCGGGACATGTTTCGTAGTGAGCAGTTCTTC
clone_size: .; j_call: TRBJ2-3; d_call: TRBD2; v_call: TRBV4-3; cdr3_aa: CASSQSGLAGVDTQYF; cdr3_nt: TGCGCCAGCAGCCAATCAGGGCTAGCGGGGGTAGATACGCAGTATTTT
clone_size: .; j_call: TRBJ2-7; d_call: TRBD1; v_call: TRBV7-2; cdr3_aa: CASSPTGTGANEQYF; cdr3_nt: TGTGCCAGCAGCCCCACCGGGACAGGGGCTAATGAGCAGTACTTC
clone_size: .; j_call: TRBJ2-1; d_call: TRBD2; v_call: TRBV12-5; cdr3_aa: CASGFLTGLAYNEQFF; cdr3_nt: TGTGCTAGTGGTTTCCTGACGGGACTAGCTTACAATGAGCAGTTCTTC
clone_size: .; j_call: TRBJ2-1; d_call: TRBD1; v_call: TRBV10-3; cdr3_aa: CAISPGQGSYNEQFF; cdr3_nt: TGTGCCATCTCCCCGGGACAGGGTTCCTACAATGAGCAGTTCTTC
clone_size: .; j_call: TRBJ1-5; d_call: .; v_call: TRBV6-6; cdr3_aa: CASSYAQGIGQPQHF; cdr3_nt: TGTGCCAGCAGTTACGCACAGGGAATAGGGCAGCCCCAGCATTTT
clone_size: few; j_call: TRBJ1-2; d_call: .; v_call: TRBV5-1; cdr3_aa: CASSLRSGPEDYGYTF; cdr3_nt: TGCGCCAGCAGCTTGCGATCAGGGCCCGAGGACTATGGCTACACCTTC
clone_size: few; j_call: TRBJ1-2; d_call: TRBD1; v_call: TRBV9; cdr3_aa: CASSARTGENYGYTF; cdr3_nt: TGTGCCAGCAGCGCGAGGACAGGGGAGAACTATGGCTACACCTTC